Below, 28 T cell receptor beta chains from the same sample are listed, as sequenced in a study of cytomegalovirus exposure and HLA in healthy donors. Assay: immunoSEQ multiplex PCR; the TCRdb copy retains only in-frame clones and omits some. The sample holds about 240,000 clones; around 85% are singletons and the top ten take 1.2%. What was sequenced was PBMCs. Every receptor here comes from a woman under 40 in good health and CMV-seropositive.

This clone was observed a few times. CDR3 in DNA: TGTGCCAGCAGTGTGATCCAGGGGGCAGACGAGCAGTACTTC. Protein product: CASSVIQGADEQYF. The V and J genes are TRBV27 and TRBJ2-7, with 8 nucleotides matching TRBD1. The J segment lost 5 bases and the V segment lost 5 bases, leaving 8 bases of the junction unmatched. CDR3 length: 14 amino acids. The germline V gene has CDR1 MNHEY and CDR2 SMNVEV (reference sequence).

The V gene is TRBV27, the J gene TRBJ2-5; TRBD1 agrees at 8 bases. V lost 5 bases and J lost 1; bases outside the gene matches: 12. The CDR3 runs to 17 residues. CDR1 is MNHEY and CDR2 is SMNVEV in the germline V gene (reference sequence). The CDR3 reads CASSPAGGLSFQETQYF. DNA for the CDR3: TGTGCCAGCAGTCCCGCAGGGGGCCTGTCATTCCAAGAGACCCAGTACTTC.

This rearrangement joins TRBV18 to TRBJ2-7; tentatively, D is TRBD2 (6 bases). Germline V gene lookup returns CDR1 KGHSH and CDR2 LQKENI. V was cut by 4 bases and J by 2 bases, with 18 bases left in between. The CDR3 consists of 16 residues. CDR3 bases: TGTGCCAGCTCACAGGGACTTCAAGGTTTCGCCTACGAGCAGTACTTC. Translating gives CASSQGLQGFAYEQYF.

Comments on this clone: The junction departs from the called germline gene at one end, perhaps through a read error. V usage is TRBV7-9 and J usage is TRBJ2-7; a weak D match, TRBD1 (6 bases). The CDR3 contains 15 residues. Germline lookup yields CDR1 SEHNR and CDR2 FQNEAQ (reference sequence). The CDR3: CASSADSSYSTSVSF. DNA for the CDR3: TGTGCCAGCAGCGCGGACAGCTCCTATTCTACGAGCGTTTCCTTC.

J is TRBJ2-3 and V is TRBV9; TRBD2 matches 9 bases. Germline loops: CDR1 SGDLS, CDR2 YYNGEE. Unmatched junction bases numbered 13, after V lost 3 bases and J lost 2 bases. The CDR3 spans 18 residues. CDR3 nucleotide sequence: TGTGCCAGCAGCGCCGAGTTCGCAGCGGGGGGATTCACAGATACGCAGTATTTT. Translating it yields CASSAEFAAGGFTDTQYF.

The rearrangement uses TRBV7-2 and TRBJ1-5; no reliable D call. The CDR3 extends over 13 amino acids. CDR1 and CDR2 from the germline V gene are SGHTA and FQGNSA. V shed 1 base and J shed 7 bases, with 8 bases lying between them. Here the CDR3 DNA reads TGTGCCAGCAGCTTAGACTGGAGGCAGCCCCAGCATTTT. Protein: CASSLDWRQPQHF.

This CDR3 reads CASGVGQGSTDTQYF. The CDR3 coding sequence is TGTGCCAGCGGGGTCGGGCAGGGATCCACAGATACGCAGTATTTT. The chain recombines TRBV9 with TRBJ2-3; tentatively, D is TRBD1 (5 bases). The ends were cut back, 7 bases at V and 2 bases at J, with 17 bases in the middle. Germline V CDR1 and CDR2: SGDLS, YYNGEE. The CDR3 is made up of 15 amino acids.

This chain links TRBV11-2 with TRBJ2-7, with 7 bases that match TRBD2. V lost 6 bases, J lost 2 bases, and 13 bases stayed unmatched. The CDR3 totals 16 residues. Germline CDR1 and CDR2: SGHAT and FQNNGV. The CDR3 loop is CASRTSSGATAYEQYF. Written as DNA, the CDR3 is TGTGCCAGCAGAACCTCTAGCGGAGCGACAGCCTACGAGCAGTACTTC.

The V and J genes are TRBV4-2 and TRBJ1-1; no definite D call. This CDR3 is 15 amino acids long. V was cut by 6 bases and J by 1 base, with 15 bases left in between. Germline V gene sequence: CDR1 LGHNA, CDR2 YNFKEQ. CDR3 bases: TGTGCCAGCAGGGAGGCCGGGAGCGCGAACACTGAAGCTTTCTTT. Translating gives CASREAGSANTEAFF.

The chain joins TRBV6-1 to TRBJ1-3, with a tentative D call TRBD1 (5 bases). CDR3 length: 15 amino acids. CDR1 is MNHNS and CDR2 is SASEGT in the germline V gene. V was trimmed by 9 bases and J by 3 bases, leaving 18 bases between them. CDR3 sequence reads: CASQSGGSIGNTIYF. CDR3 sequence (DNA): TGTGCCAGTCAGTCCGGGGGGTCGATTGGAAACACCATATATTTT.

This sequence joins TRBV27 and TRBJ2-1, with 8 bases aligning to TRBD2. V shed 8 bases, J shed 1 base, and the junction held 10 bases outside the gene matches. Germline CDR1 and CDR2: MNHEY and SMNVEV (reference sequence). This CDR3 is built from 16 residues. The CDR3 bases are TGTGCCAGCGGGAAACTAGCGGTCACATCCTACAATGAGCAGTTCTTC. Encoded protein: CASGKLAVTSYNEQFF.

J is TRBJ2-7 and V is TRBV27; 11 bases are shared with TRBD1. Germline V CDR1 and CDR2: MNHEY, SMNVEV (reference sequence). The V gene end was trimmed by 6 bases and the J gene end by 3 bases; junction bases not matched to a gene: 7. The CDR3 sequence is 15 residues long. DNA of the CDR3: TGTGCCAGCAGCCAGGACAGGGGGCATATCTACGAGCAGTACTTC. The encoded protein is CASSQDRGHIYEQYF.

This clone was seen a few times. V is TRBV30 and J is TRBJ1-2; D is perhaps TRBD1 (5 bases). The germline V and J ends were trimmed by 4 bases and 6 bases, with 18 bases remaining between them. Germline lookup yields CDR1 GTSNPN and CDR2 SVGIG (reference sequence). There are 14 residues in the CDR3. The CDR3: CAWTRLGGGHGYTF. CDR3 nucleotide sequence: TGTGCCTGGACCCGCCTCGGGGGAGGGCATGGCTACACCTTC.

This clone was seen only a few times. The chain combines TRBV18 with TRBJ1-5; D is perhaps TRBD1 (6 bases). Germline loops: CDR1 KGHSH, CDR2 LQKENI. The CDR3 loop spans 13 amino acids. The ends were cut back, 5 bases at V and 7 bases at J, with 12 bases in the middle. The DNA for the CDR3 is TGTGCCAGCTCAGGGGCGGGGGGCCAGCCCCAGCATTTT. It specifies CASSGAGGQPQHF.

The CDR3 reads CATSRDLLAGEQYF. Written as DNA, the CDR3 is TGTGCCACCAGCAGAGATTTACTAGCGGGTGAGCAGTACTTC. The chain joins TRBV15 to TRBJ2-7; 9 nucleotides line up with TRBD2. This CDR3 is 14 amino acids long. Trimming took 0 bases from V and 7 from J; bases not matched to a gene: 4. Germline assignment: CDR1 LNHNV and CDR2 YYDKDF (reference sequence).

J is TRBJ2-1 and V is TRBV11-3; tentatively, D is TRBD2 (6 bases). This CDR3 spans 15 amino acids. The germline gives CDR1 SGHNT, CDR2 YENEEA. Trimming pared 4 bases from V and 0 bases from J, leaving 10 bases between. The DNA for the CDR3 is TGTGCCAGCAGCTCCGGAGGGAGCTCCTACAATGAGCAGTTCTTC. It specifies CASSSGGSSYNEQFF.

The rearrangement uses TRBV19 and TRBJ1-2; 9 bases are a match to TRBD1. The CDR3 covers 16 residues. Losses at the gene ends were 4 bases for V and 1 base for J; bases not matched to a gene: 7. CDR1 LNHDA and CDR2 SQIVND come from the germline V gene (reference sequence). The CDR3 reads CASSKGTGSNNYGYTF. In nucleotides, the CDR3 is TGTGCCAGTAGTAAAGGGACAGGGAGTAATAACTATGGCTACACCTTC. The full variable domain, completed using reference TRBV19 and TRBJ1-2, is DGGITQSPKYLFRKEGQNVTLSCEQNLNHDAMYWYRQDPGQGLRLIYYSQIVNDFQKGDIAEGYSVSREKKESFPLTVTSAQKNPTAFYLCASSKGTGSNNYGYTFGSGTRLTVV.

The chain recombines TRBV6-6 with TRBJ1-1; no firm D call. Germline CDR1 is MNHNY and CDR2 is SVGAGI (reference sequence). Between the trimmed V and J ends, which lost 2 bases and 1 base, there was a span of 8 bases. CDR3 length: 14 residues. This CDR3 is CASSYATGNTEAFF. The CDR3, as DNA: TGTGCCAGCAGTTACGCGACGGGGAACACTGAAGCTTTCTTT.

The chain recombines TRBV29-1 with TRBJ1-4, with 8 nucleotides matching TRBD1. This CDR3 has 13 amino acids. The germline gives CDR1 SQVTM, CDR2 ANQGSEA. J was trimmed by 7 bases and V by 5 bases; bases with no gene match: 6. The CDR3 reads CSVMGQVGEKLFF. CDR3 DNA sequence: TGCAGCGTTATGGGACAGGTTGGTGAAAAACTGTTTTTT.

V usage is TRBV11-2 and J usage is TRBJ2-7, with D perhaps TRBD1 (5 bases). This CDR3 is 15 amino acids long. Trimming removed 0 bases from V and 0 bases from J, with 9 bases in between. Germline V gives CDR1 SGHAT, CDR2 FQNNGV. The CDR3 loop is CASSLDPRGSYEQYF. CDR3 nucleotides: TGTGCCAGCAGCTTAGACCCAAGGGGCTCCTACGAGCAGTACTTC.

This clone appeared a few times. This sequence joins TRBV5-1 and TRBJ1-2; tentative D call: TRBD1 (5 bases). Germline CDR1 SGHRS, CDR2 YFSETQ. This CDR3 spans 13 amino acids. V shed 0 bases and J shed 8 bases, with 11 bases lying between them. The CDR3 DNA sequence: TGCGCCAGCAGCTTGGGACAGCCCCGGGGCTACACCTTC. Protein product: CASSLGQPRGYTF.

The chain uses TRBV6-4 and TRBJ2-6, with TRBD2 matching 8 bases. Per the germline V gene, CDR1 is MRHNA and CDR2 is SNTAGT. There are 18 residues in the CDR3. The V and J ends lost 2 bases and 0 bases, in that order; junction bases with no gene match: 6. The CDR3 reads CASSDLERGFSGANVLTF. The CDR3 nucleotides read TGTGCCAGCAGTGACCTAGAGCGGGGGTTCTCTGGGGCCAACGTCCTGACTTTC.

This CDR3 is CASSLNPLAGVRNEQFF. CDR3 nucleotides: TGTGCCAGCAGCTTAAACCCTCTAGCGGGGGTGCGCAATGAGCAGTTCTTC. The V and J genes are TRBV7-3 and TRBJ2-1, with 10 bases identical to TRBD2. The CDR3 runs to 17 residues. Germline V lookup: CDR1 SGHTA, CDR2 FQGTGA. V gave up 1 base and J gave up 6 bases; unmatched junction bases: 9.

V and J are TRBV6-1 and TRBJ2-1; weak D call: TRBD1 (6 bases). CDR1 and CDR2 (germline): MNHNS, SASEGT. Trimming stripped 4 bases from V and 6 bases from J, with 19 bases between. The CDR3 is 16 amino acids. The CDR3 DNA reads TGTGCCAGCAGTGGGGAACAGGGTCTCATGGGCAATGAGCAGTTCTTC. Its translation: CASSGEQGLMGNEQFF.

For this clone: Within the sample, other DNA sequences also encode this same CDR3. The gene calls are TRBV27 and TRBJ1-5; 7 bases line up with TRBD1. V shed 3 bases, J shed 7 bases, and the junction held 6 bases outside the gene matches. CDR3 length: 14 amino acids. Germline V gene lookup returns CDR1 MNHEY and CDR2 SMNVEV (reference sequence). CDR3 DNA: TGTGCCAGCAGTTTTGGGCAGGGGGGACAGCCCCAGCATTTT. Encoded protein: CASSFGQGGQPQHF.

The chain joins TRBV5-1 to TRBJ2-4, with TRBD2 identical over 11 bases. Germline V gives CDR1 SGHRS, CDR2 YFSETQ. The length of the CDR3 is 15 residues. V was pared by 4 bases and J by 8 bases, with 8 bases of the junction left unmatched. DNA for the CDR3: TGCGCCAGCAGCCAGATAGCGGGAGGGTCTGACATTCAGTACTTC. Protein sequence: CASSQIAGGSDIQYF.

This CDR3 is CASSGTGRYEASVNTEAFF. CDR3 sequence (DNA): TGCGCCAGCAGCGGGACAGGGAGATACGAGGCTAGTGTGAACACTGAAGCTTTCTTT. This chain links TRBV5-1 with TRBJ1-1; TRBD1 aligns across 9 bases. CDR1 is SGHRS and CDR2 is YFSETQ in the germline V gene. This CDR3 contains 19 residues. J gave up 0 bases and V 4 bases, and 16 bases lay outside the gene matches. Using reference TRBV5-1 and TRBJ1-1 for the parts outside the CDR3, the full variable domain is KAGVTQTPRYLIKTRGQQVTLSCSPISGHRSVSWYQQTPGQGLQFLFEYFSETQRNKGNFPGRFSGRQFSNSRSEMNVSTLELGDSALYLCASSGTGRYEASVNTEAFFGQGTRLTVV.

V usage is TRBV6-1 and J usage is TRBJ2-4; D call uncertain. Germline V lookup: CDR1 MNHNS, CDR2 SASEGT. The V and J ends lost 0 bases and 5 bases respectively, with 8 bases between them. CDR3 length equals 14 residues. In nucleotides, the CDR3 is TGTGCCAGCAGTGAAGCGGGCAGAGAAAACATTCAGTACTTC. It codes for CASSEAGRENIQYF.